The entry that follows covers one T cell receptor (beta chain) sequence. What it recognizes is unknown. In germline, CDR1 is LGHNA, CDR2 YSLEER. The V end was cut by 0 bases, the J end by 3 bases, with 11 bases between. The CDR3 is 15 residues long. TCRdb called the RT-PCR reads again in MiXCR, with one record for every CDR3 protein. The sample includes roughly 520,000 distinct CDR3 sequences, about 25% of them seen just once. This sample stems from a study of response to subunit inactivated influenza vaccine. Whole-study findings and limits: The authors put forward the suggestion that each seasonal influenza vaccination may bring in only a limited number of new T cells.

This TCR came from a man aged 45-65 years who received an inactivated influenza vaccine. V is TRBV4-3 and J is TRBJ1-2; a weak D match, TRBD1 (5 bases). The sample here was CD4+ T cells sorted from PBMCs, taken about 5 days after vaccination. The CDR3, as DNA: TGCGCCAGCAGCCAAGATGAGACAGATTACTATGGCTACACCTTC. This translates into CASSQDETDYYGYTF.